The clone carrying this TCR beta chain was counted once. The entry originates in a study of blood T cell repertoires in COVID-19. Per germline, CDR1 SGHNT and CDR2 YYREEE (reference sequence). Trimming stripped 3 bases from V and 7 bases from J, with 14 bases between. The CDR3 runs 15 residues. Original methodology: Estimated nucleated cell counts came from reference gene primer amplification. TCRdb keeps only in-frame clones here, not all; method: immunoSEQ multiplex PCR. V and J calls and clone size are those listed in that table; D and trimming were worked out from the DNA. The sample comprises some 77,000 clones, nearly 90% of which are singletons, and around 4.5% rests with the top ten.

Sequences were obtained from peripheral blood. The sequence was collected from a woman aged 80 or older with active or convalescent COVID-19. The V call is TRBV5-4, the J call TRBJ1-6; possibly TRBD1 for D (6 bases). For the CDR3, the DNA is TGTGCCAGCAGCTATGGGGATACAGGGAATTCACCCCTCCACTTT. It is translated as CASSYGDTGNSPLHF. Drawing the rest from reference TRBV5-4 and TRBJ1-6, the complete variable domain is ETGVTQSPTHLIKTRGQQVTLRCSSQSGHNTVSWYQQALGQGPQFIFQYYREEENGRGNFPPRFSGLQFPNYSSELNVNALELDDSALYLCASSYGDTGNSPLHFGNGTRLTVT.